These 25 T cell receptor beta chains originate from one sample sequenced in a study of blood T cell repertoires in COVID-19. Measured with immunoSEQ multiplex PCR; TCRdb has only the in-frame clones, and not every one. The profile shows around 150,000 clones, around four fifths of them singletons. The sample consisted of peripheral blood. The receptors stem from a woman aged 80 or over with acute or convalescent COVID-19.

V and J are TRBV6-2 or TRBV6-3 and TRBJ2-7; 7 bases map to TRBD2. With V trimmed by 6 bases and J by 7 bases, 21 bases remained unmatched. Looked up from germline, CDR1 is MNHEY and CDR2 is SVGEGT. The CDR3 loop spans 17 amino acids. CDR3 loop: CASSPLRGSGRHGEQYF. Written as DNA, the CDR3 is TGTGCCAGCAGCCCTCTCCGGGGTAGCGGGCGCCACGGGGAGCAGTACTTC.

The chain carries TRBV6-6 and TRBJ2-7; D is perhaps TRBD1 (5 bases). Germline V CDR1 and CDR2: MNHNY, SVGAGI (reference sequence). The CDR3 contains 14 residues. Trimming shortened V by 6 bases and J by 0 bases, and 12 bases separated the two germline ends. In DNA form, the CDR3 reads TGTGCCAGCAGCAATGACAGTCCCTCCTACGAGCAGTACTTC. As protein: CASSNDSPSYEQYF.

The chain carries TRBV18 and TRBJ2-7; the match to TRBD2 covers 8 bases. Germline CDR1 reads KGHSH; CDR2 reads LQKENI. V trimming: 8 bases; J trimming: 3 bases; junction bases outside the gene matches: 12. This CDR3 is 15 amino acids long. The CDR3 reads CASNSMSGSLYEQYF. Written as DNA, the CDR3 is TGTGCCAGCAACTCTATGAGCGGGAGCCTCTACGAGCAGTACTTC.

This clone was counted a single time. The chain combines TRBV6-5 with TRBJ1-5; TRBD1 might be the D (6 bases). Germline values: CDR1 MNHEY, CDR2 SVGAGI. CDR3 length: 14 amino acids. V was pared by 7 bases and J by 9 bases, with 19 bases between. The CDR3 nucleotides read TGTGCCAGCAATCCTGACAGGTCGTTCCGGCCCCAGCATTTT. Its translation is CASNPDRSFRPQHF.

The rearrangement joins TRBV27 to TRBJ1-4; 8 bases map to TRBD1. Germline-derived CDR1 and CDR2 are MNHEY and SMNVEV (reference sequence). The V and J ends lost 3 bases and 8 bases, in that order; junction bases with no gene match: 14. The CDR3 covers 17 residues. CDR3 in amino acids: CASSFRGTGKVPEKLFF. The DNA for the CDR3 is TGTGCCAGCAGTTTTAGAGGGACAGGTAAAGTTCCCGAAAAACTGTTTTTT.

The chain joins TRBV12-3 or TRBV12-4 to TRBJ2-3, with a tentative D call TRBD1 (5 bases). The CDR3 is 13 residues long. V lost 6 bases to trimming and J lost 4 bases, with 11 bases between them. The CDR3: CASRAGLADTQYF. CDR3 coding DNA: TGTGCCAGCAGGGCAGGGTTGGCAGATACGCAGTATTTT.

V and J are TRBV6-1 and TRBJ1-5, with D unclear. The germline gives CDR1 MNHNS, CDR2 SASEGT. CDR3 length: 16 amino acids. The ends were cut back, 3 bases at V and 4 bases at J, with 16 bases in the middle. The CDR3 coding sequence is TGTGCCAGCAGTGAGTCTTGGTCTCAGAGGAATCAGCCCCAGCATTTT. It codes for CASSESWSQRNQPQHF.

V and J are TRBV7-8 and TRBJ2-7, with D perhaps TRBD2 (6 bases). In germline, CDR1 is SGHVS, CDR2 FQNEAQ. The CDR3 has 15 amino acids. V dropped 4 bases and J dropped 1 base, with 14 bases sitting between them. The CDR3 spells CASSSLPGVSYEQYF. The DNA for the CDR3 is TGTGCCAGCAGCTCCCTTCCGGGAGTATCCTACGAGCAGTACTTC.

This chain uses TRBV19 with TRBJ1-4, with 8 bases lining up with TRBD1. The germline V gene encodes CDR1 LNHDA and CDR2 SQIVND (reference sequence). The CDR3 is made up of 16 amino acids. V lost 6 bases to trimming and J lost 0 bases; unmatched junction nucleotides: 6. CDR3 sequence (DNA): TGTGCCAGTAGCGGGACAGGACTTGCAACTAATGAAAAACTGTTTTTT. It yields the protein CASSGTGLATNEKLFF.

This rearrangement joins TRBV2 to TRBJ1-3, with 10 bases lining up with TRBD1. Germline CDR1 reads SNHLY; CDR2 reads FYNNEI. The CDR3 covers 18 residues. Germline trimming cut 2 bases from V and 3 bases from J; bases unmatched to any gene: 10. CDR3 in amino acids: CASSEYSPGQGYGNTIYF. CDR3 in DNA: TGTGCCAGCAGTGAATACTCGCCGGGACAGGGGTATGGAAACACCATATATTTT.

The rearrangement uses TRBV18 and TRBJ2-3, with unresolved D. The CDR3 contains 13 residues. Between the trimmed V and J ends, which lost 3 bases and 2 bases, there was a span of 6 bases. From germline, CDR1 is KGHSH and CDR2 LQKENI. The CDR3 is CASSPQNTDTQYF. The CDR3 DNA follows: TGTGCCAGCTCACCTCAGAACACAGATACGCAGTATTTT.

V usage is TRBV10-2 and J usage is TRBJ2-1; D might be TRBD1 (7 bases). From germline, CDR1 is WSHSY and CDR2 SAAADI. With 2 bases removed from V and 9 bases from J, the gap between germline ends came to 14 bases. The CDR3 length is 14 residues. The CDR3 DNA reads as TGCGCCAGCAGTGAGAGGCAGGGGGGCTTTGAGCAGTTCTTC. Translating gives CASSERQGGFEQFF.

This clone was seen just once. V usage is TRBV5-6 and J usage is TRBJ1-1; perhaps TRBD1 as D (6 bases). The V gene's germline CDR1 is SGHDT and CDR2 YYEEEE. CDR3 length: 12 amino acids. V dropped 4 bases and J dropped 6 bases, with 10 bases sitting between them. The CDR3 sequence: CASSPRTAEAFF. CDR3 nucleotides: TGTGCCAGCAGCCCAAGGACAGCTGAAGCTTTCTTT.

The chain couples TRBV4-2 to TRBJ2-7, with D perhaps matching TRBD1 (7 bases). CDR3 length equals 14 residues. Trimming took off 4 bases at V and 0 bases at J, with 10 bases between the two ends. CDR1 and CDR2 from the germline V gene are LGHNA and YNFKEQ. For the CDR3, the DNA is TGTGCCAGCAGCCGCGGGACAGACTCCTACGAGCAGTACTTC. It yields the protein CASSRGTDSYEQYF.

This clone was observed a few times. The chain combines TRBV7-9 with TRBJ1-2; weak D call: TRBD1 (5 bases). The CDR3 is 15 residues long. Looked up from germline, CDR1 is SEHNR and CDR2 is FQNEAQ (reference sequence). The V and J ends lost 2 bases and 3 bases respectively, with 13 bases between them. The CDR3 is CASSLLRDSHYGYTF. In nucleotides, the CDR3 is TGTGCCAGCAGCTTATTACGGGACTCCCACTATGGCTACACCTTC.

V usage is TRBV7-2 and J usage is TRBJ2-5; possibly TRBD2 for D (5 bases). V lost 2 bases and J 3 bases, leaving 10 bases between the germline ends. CDR1 SGHTA and CDR2 FQGNSA come from the germline V gene. The CDR3 contains 14 residues. In DNA form, the CDR3 reads TGTGCCAGCAGCTTAAACCGGGGTGAAGAGACCCAGTACTTC. It translates to CASSLNRGEETQYF.

The rearrangement links TRBV19 to TRBJ2-3; 8 bases fit TRBD1. The CDR3 spans 14 residues. In germline, CDR1 is LNHDA, CDR2 SQIVND (reference sequence). Trimming took 4 bases from V and 3 from J; bases not matched to a gene: 3. In nucleotides, the CDR3 is TGTGCCAGTAGTACCAGACAGGGGACAGATACGCAGTATTTT. Its translation is CASSTRQGTDTQYF.

The chain links TRBV4-1 to TRBJ2-7, with D perhaps TRBD2 (6 bases). The CDR3 is made up of 15 amino acids. V was clipped by 1 base and J by 7 bases, with 17 bases between them. Germline assignment: CDR1 MGHRA and CDR2 YSYEKL. In nucleotides, the CDR3 is TGCGCCAGCAGCCAAGCCGACGGGACTCCTCGGGAGCAGTACTTC. This gives the protein CASSQADGTPREQYF.

J is TRBJ1-5 and V is TRBV2; 10 bases agree with TRBD1. Germline-derived CDR1 and CDR2 are SNHLY and FYNNEI. This CDR3 has 14 amino acids. The V and J ends lost 7 bases and 6 bases, in that order; junction bases with no gene match: 6. The CDR3 DNA is TGTGCCAGCATGGGACAGGGGATGTTTCAGCCCCAGCATTTT. This codes for CASMGQGMFQPQHF.

The chain couples TRBV4-3 to TRBJ2-7, with 7 bases identical to TRBD1. The germline gives CDR1 LGHNA, CDR2 YSLEER. This CDR3 contains 14 residues. Trimming at V came to 4 bases and at J to 7 bases, leaving 10 bases not matched to a gene. Written as DNA, the CDR3 is TGCGCCAGCAGCCCTAGAGGTAGGGGGCAAGAGCAGTACTTC. It yields the protein CASSPRGRGQEQYF.

The V call is TRBV19, the J call TRBJ2-5, with 7 bases fitting TRBD1. The CDR3 sequence is 14 residues long. Germline loops: CDR1 LNHDA, CDR2 SQIVND (reference sequence). V lost 2 bases and J lost 5; bases outside the gene matches: 5. The CDR3 spells CASSINRGSETQYF. CDR3 DNA sequence: TGTGCCAGTAGTATAAACAGGGGATCGGAGACCCAGTACTTC.

V usage is TRBV11-2 and J usage is TRBJ1-4; 9 bases are shared with TRBD1. Germline trimming cut 5 bases from V and 6 bases from J; bases unmatched to any gene: 4. Germline CDR1 is SGHAT and CDR2 is FQNNGV. The CDR3 extends over 14 amino acids. The CDR3 is CASSRDRVDEKLFF. The CDR3 bases are TGTGCCAGCAGCCGGGACAGGGTGGATGAAAAACTGTTTTTT.

This clone turned up a few times. CDR3 sequence (DNA): TGTGCCATCAGGACAGGTGTGGAAACTGAAGCTTTCTTT. Amino acids: CAIRTGVETEAFF. The chain uses TRBV10-3 and TRBJ1-1, with D tentatively TRBD1 (6 bases). The V end was cut by 6 bases, the J end by 5 bases, with 13 bases between. The CDR3 has 13 amino acids. Germline values: CDR1 ENHRY, CDR2 SYGVKD.

The rearrangement links TRBV30 to TRBJ1-2; D is unclear. In germline, CDR1 is GTSNPN, CDR2 SVGIG (reference sequence). The CDR3 is 12 residues long. DNA of the CDR3: TGTGCGACGACCGGGGATCTCTATGGCTACACCTTC. Its protein is CATTGDLYGYTF.

The chain combines TRBV6-1 with TRBJ1-2, with D unclear. Germline V gives CDR1 MNHNS, CDR2 SASEGT. V dropped 0 bases and J dropped 8 bases, with 19 bases sitting between them. This CDR3 spans 16 amino acids. The CDR3 coding sequence is TGTGCCAGCAGTGAAGCTGGCGGCAGTAGGATGCGCGGCTACACCTTC. The encoded protein is CASSEAGGSRMRGYTF.